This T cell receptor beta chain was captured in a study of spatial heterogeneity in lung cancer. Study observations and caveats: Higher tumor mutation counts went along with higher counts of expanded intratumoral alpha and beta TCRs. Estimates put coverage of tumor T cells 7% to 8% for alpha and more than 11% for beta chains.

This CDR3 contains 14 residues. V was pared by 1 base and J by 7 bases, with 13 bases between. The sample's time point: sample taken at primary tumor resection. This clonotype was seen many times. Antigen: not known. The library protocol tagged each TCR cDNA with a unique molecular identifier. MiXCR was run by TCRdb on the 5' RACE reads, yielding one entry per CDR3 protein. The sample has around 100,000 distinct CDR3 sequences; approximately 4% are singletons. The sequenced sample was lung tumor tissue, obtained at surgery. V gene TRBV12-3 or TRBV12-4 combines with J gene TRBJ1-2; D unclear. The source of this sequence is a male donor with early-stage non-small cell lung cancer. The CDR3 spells CASSLGVDSSGYTF. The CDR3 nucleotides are TGTGCCAGCAGTTTAGGGGTTGACTCCTCTGGCTACACCTTC.